The 21 T cell receptor beta chains given below trace back to one sample, sequenced in a study of shared clonotypes between healthy human individuals. The table came from immunoSEQ multiplex PCR; TCRdb's copy has only in-frame clones and leaves some out. The sample shows some 2.3 million clones, more than 80% of them seen only once. Sequencing was carried out using naive CD4+ T cells from PBMCs. Subset described: CD45RA+ positively selected. Receptors were obtained from a man between 18 and 35 years old in good health. Some clones in this sample may be carry-over from other donors' samples.

As regards this clone: The sample contains more than one DNA sequence encoding this CDR3. This sequence joins TRBV5-1 and TRBJ1-4, with D unclear. The V end was cut by 2 bases, the J end by 3 bases, with 2 bases between. Germline lookup yields CDR1 SGHRS and CDR2 YFSETQ. This CDR3 has 12 residues. The CDR3 DNA reads TGCGCCAGCAGCTTCTCTAATGAAAAACTGTTTTTT. Translated, it gives CASSFSNEKLFF.

V usage is TRBV30 and J usage is TRBJ1-1; the D is unclear. The CDR3 extends over 15 amino acids. Trimming pared 0 bases from V and 2 bases from J, leaving 13 bases between. The germline V gene encodes CDR1 GTSNPN and CDR2 SVGIG (reference sequence). CDR3 in amino acids: CAWSVVTRFNTEAFF. In nucleotides, the CDR3 is TGTGCCTGGAGTGTCGTGACAAGATTTAACACTGAAGCTTTCTTT. Together with reference TRBV30 and TRBJ1-1, the CDR3 gives the full variable domain: SQTIHQWPATLVQPVGSPLSLECTVEGTSNPNLYWYRQAAGRGLQLLFYSVGIGQISSEVPQNLSASRPQDRQFILSSKKLLLSDSGFYLCAWSVVTRFNTEAFFGQGTRLTVV.

This clone was observed once. This chain links TRBV7-3 with TRBJ2-5; D not resolved. The DNA matches TRBJ2-7 better at its end, which makes the J call doubtful. CDR3 length equals 15 residues. Germline-derived CDR1 and CDR2 are SGHTA and FQGTGA. CDR3: CASSLRPDGSYEQYF. CDR3 nucleotide sequence: TGTGCCAGCAGCTTGAGGCCCGACGGCTCCTACGAGCAGTACTTC.

CDR3 sequence (DNA): TGTGCCATCAGTGAGTCTTTGGGACAGGGAGAGGGCTACACCTTC. Protein: CAISESLGQGEGYTF. This chain uses TRBV10-3 with TRBJ1-2, with 9 bases that match TRBD1. CDR1 and CDR2 (germline): ENHRY, SYGVKD. The CDR3 runs 15 residues. The V gene end was trimmed by 0 bases and the J gene end by 8 bases; junction bases not matched to a gene: 7.

The chain employs TRBV5-5 and TRBJ1-3; D gene ambiguous. Germline V gives CDR1 SGHKS, CDR2 YYEKEE (reference sequence). Trimming pared 2 bases from V and 4 bases from J, leaving 13 bases between. The CDR3 loop spans 15 amino acids. The CDR3 coding sequence is TGTGCCAGCAGCTTTCAGGTCTATTCCGGAAACACCATATATTTT. Translated: CASSFQVYSGNTIYF. The full variable domain, in which reference TRBV5-5 and TRBJ1-3 provide the parts outside the CDR3, is DAGVTQSPTHLIKTRGQQVTLRCSPISGHKSVSWYQQVLGQGPQFIFQYYEKEERGRGNFPDRFSARQFPNYSSELNVNALLLGDSALYLCASSFQVYSGNTIYFGEGSWLTVV.

This chain uses TRBV6-5 with TRBJ2-5, with 11 positions matching TRBD2. V trimming: 6 bases; J trimming: 1 base; junction bases outside the gene matches: 4. This CDR3 is 15 amino acids long. The germline gives CDR1 MNHEY, CDR2 SVGAGI. Here the CDR3 reads CASRIAGGIQETQYF. The CDR3 bases are TGTGCCAGCAGAATAGCGGGAGGGATCCAAGAGACCCAGTACTTC.

The DNA of the CDR3 is TGTGCCATCAGTTACGGGGGCACTGGAAACACCATATATTTT. Protein: CAISYGGTGNTIYF. The rearrangement links TRBV10-3 to TRBJ1-3; TRBD1 might be the D (6 bases). The CDR3 extends over 14 amino acids. V dropped 5 bases and J dropped 2 bases, with 10 bases sitting between them. Germline V gene data show CDR1 as ENHRY and CDR2 as SYGVKD.

This chain joins TRBV11-2 and TRBJ2-5, with 7 bases lining up with TRBD1. This CDR3 contains 13 residues. Per germline, CDR1 SGHAT and CDR2 FQNNGV. Trimming at V came to 7 bases and at J to 5 bases, leaving 7 bases not matched to a gene. CDR3 sequence (DNA): TGTGCCAGCAAAGGGACAGTTAGGGAGACCCAGTACTTC. Protein sequence: CASKGTVRETQYF.

The sample holds one count of this clone. This chain uses TRBV10-3 with TRBJ2-5; D not certain. V was trimmed by 3 bases and J by 2 bases, leaving 16 bases between them. The length of the CDR3 is 16 residues. CDR1 ENHRY and CDR2 SYGVKD come from the germline V gene. The CDR3 sequence: CAISEGLVGLQETQYF. The CDR3 nucleotides are TGTGCCATCAGTGAAGGTTTGGTAGGGCTACAAGAGACCCAGTACTTC.

The chain uses TRBV15 and TRBJ1-2, with D perhaps TRBD1 (6 bases). CDR1 LNHNV and CDR2 YYDKDF come from the germline V gene (reference sequence). V gave up 0 bases and J gave up 6 bases, with 14 bases separating them. The CDR3 is 15 amino acids. The CDR3 DNA reads TGTGCCACCAGCAGAGATCGGTGGGGGGCGCATGGCTACACCTTC. It encodes CATSRDRWGAHGYTF.

As DNA, the CDR3 is TGTGCCAGCAGTGAGCGGCAGGGGGCAGGAGGCTACACCTTC. The encoded protein is CASSERQGAGGYTF. The V call is TRBV6-1, the J call TRBJ1-2, with TRBD1 identical over 8 bases. Germline V gene data show CDR1 as MNHNS and CDR2 as SASEGT. This CDR3 has 14 amino acids. V lost 3 bases to trimming and J lost 8 bases; unmatched junction nucleotides: 8.

This clone was observed once. The chain joins TRBV7-3 to TRBJ2-6; D unclear. Germline V gene sequence: CDR1 SGHTA, CDR2 FQGTGA. The CDR3 consists of 16 residues. Deletions cut 0 bases from V and 4 bases from J, with 10 bases between. CDR3 amino acids: CASSLTVLTGANVLTF. Here the CDR3 DNA reads TGTGCCAGCAGCTTAACCGTCCTGACCGGGGCCAACGTCCTGACTTTC.

The chain combines TRBV6-5 with TRBJ2-7, with 8 bases lining up with TRBD1. The CDR3 has 14 residues. Germline V gene lookup returns CDR1 MNHEY and CDR2 SVGAGI. V was clipped by 6 bases and J by 4 bases; unmatched bases: 8. This CDR3 reads CASSPTGGPYEQYF. CDR3 in DNA: TGTGCCAGCAGCCCCACAGGGGGGCCATACGAGCAGTACTTC.

This clone has a single count. This same CDR3 is encoded by further DNA sequences in the sample. V usage is TRBV28 and J usage is TRBJ2-2; D is unclear. CDR3 length: 12 residues. Per germline, CDR1 MDHEN and CDR2 SYDVKM. The V end lost 3 bases, the J end lost 7 bases, and 6 bases lay between the germline ends. Written as DNA, the CDR3 is TGTGCCAGCAGTTTGCGCCTCGGGGAGCTGTTTTTT. This encodes CASSLRLGELFF. Filled out from reference TRBV28 and TRBJ2-2, the complete variable domain reads DVKVTQSSRYLVKRTGEKVFLECVQDMDHENMFWYRQDPGLGLRLIYFSYDVKMKEKGDIPEGYSVSREKKERFSLILESASTNQTSMYLCASSLRLGELFFGEGSRLTVL.

The V call is TRBV27, the J call TRBJ2-3, with D possibly matching TRBD1 (5 bases). The V end lost 5 bases, the J end lost 0 bases, and 12 bases lay between the germline ends. The CDR3 runs to 15 residues. The germline V gene has CDR1 MNHEY and CDR2 SMNVEV (reference sequence). The CDR3 sequence is CASSKGKTSTDTQYF. CDR3 in DNA: TGTGCCAGCAGTAAGGGGAAGACTAGCACAGATACGCAGTATTTT.

This sequence joins TRBV28 and TRBJ1-4; no clear D. V dropped 5 bases and J dropped 7 bases, with 17 bases sitting between them. Germline CDR1 MDHEN, CDR2 SYDVKM. This CDR3 is built from 15 residues. The CDR3: CASSPMESEGEKLFF. The CDR3 bases are TGTGCCAGCAGTCCTATGGAAAGCGAGGGTGAAAAACTGTTTTTT.

This chain links TRBV5-1 with TRBJ2-1; 12 bases are shared with TRBD2. The germline V gene has CDR1 SGHRS and CDR2 YFSETQ. CDR3 length: 14 amino acids. V lost 7 bases, J lost 5 bases, and 4 bases stayed unmatched. The CDR3 sequence: CASGRTSGDNEQFF. CDR3 in DNA: TGCGCCAGCGGACGGACTAGCGGGGACAATGAGCAGTTCTTC.

The chain uses TRBV5-1 and TRBJ1-1, with TRBD1 identical over 8 bases. The germline V gene encodes CDR1 SGHRS and CDR2 YFSETQ. CDR3 length: 16 amino acids. With 0 bases clipped from V and 1 base from J, the junction kept 5 bases outside the gene matches. CDR3 coding DNA: TGCGCCAGCAGCTTGGATTCCGGGACAGGGAACACTGAAGCTTTCTTT. Translated: CASSLDSGTGNTEAFF.

The genes are TRBV5-1 and TRBJ2-7; TRBD2 matches 12 bases. The V segment lost 0 bases and the J segment 6 bases; nucleotides outside the gene matches: 4. Germline V gene data show CDR1 as SGHRS and CDR2 as YFSETQ. The CDR3 covers 15 residues. CDR3 sequence: CASSLGGLAGTEQYF. CDR3 coding DNA: TGCGCCAGCAGCTTGGGCGGACTAGCGGGAACCGAGCAGTACTTC.

A remark on this clone: Other DNA sequences of this sample code for an identical CDR3. CDR3 in DNA: TGTGCCAGCAGCCCCCGCCGCGGAGATACGCAGTATTTT. Translating it yields CASSPRRGDTQYF. The rearrangement links TRBV7-2 to TRBJ2-3; D unclear. The CDR3 is 13 residues long. Germline-derived CDR1 and CDR2 are SGHTA and FQGNSA. V was pared by 5 bases and J by 5 bases, with 11 bases between.

The genes are TRBV28 and TRBJ1-4; D remains ambiguous. The V gene lost 2 bases and the J gene lost 5 bases, with 12 bases spanning the gap. The CDR3 is made up of 15 amino acids. Germline loops: CDR1 MDHEN, CDR2 SYDVKM. This CDR3 reads CASSLRSWANEKLFF. CDR3 sequence (DNA): TGTGCCAGCAGTTTAAGGTCGTGGGCGAATGAAAAACTGTTTTTT.